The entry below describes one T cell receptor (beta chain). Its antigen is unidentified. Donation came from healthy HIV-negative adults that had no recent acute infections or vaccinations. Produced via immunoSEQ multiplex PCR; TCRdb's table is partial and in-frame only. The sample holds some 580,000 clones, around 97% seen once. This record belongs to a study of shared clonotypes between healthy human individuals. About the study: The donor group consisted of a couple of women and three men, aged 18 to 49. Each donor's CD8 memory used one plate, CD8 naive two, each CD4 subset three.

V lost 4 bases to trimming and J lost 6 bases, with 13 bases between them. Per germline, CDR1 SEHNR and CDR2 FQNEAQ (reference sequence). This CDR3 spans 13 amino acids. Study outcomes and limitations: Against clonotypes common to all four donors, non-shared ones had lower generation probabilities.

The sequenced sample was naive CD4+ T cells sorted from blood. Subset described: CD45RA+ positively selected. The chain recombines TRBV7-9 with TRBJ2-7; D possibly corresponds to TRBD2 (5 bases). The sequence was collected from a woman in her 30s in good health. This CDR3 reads CASSSPNRGEQYF. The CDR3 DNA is TGTGCCAGCAGCTCCCCGAATCGGGGCGAGCAGTACTTC.